This entry features one T cell receptor beta chain sequence. The antigen is not known. This sample stems from a study of T cell responses to AZD1222 COVID-19 vaccine. Study-level results: Spike regions recognized by vaccine-associated CD4 TCRs spanned the protein, led by 160-218 and 743-854. Spike-specific TCR breadth and depth grew following two AZD1222 doses. Only a handful of people who got AZD1222 tested seropositive at baseline.

Second-dose intervals of approximately 4 or approximately 12 weeks were pooled. Germline CDR1 is SGHRS and CDR2 is YFSETQ. The CDR3 extends over 17 amino acids. V lost 7 bases and J lost 1; bases outside the gene matches: 6. The method was immunoSEQ multiplex PCR; TCRdb's version includes in-frame clones alone and lacks a portion of them. The sample records about 110,000 clones, roughly 90% being singletons. The sequence was collected from an adult who received the AZD1222 COVID-19 vaccine. The source material was peripheral blood, sampled 28 days after the second AZD1222 dose. The genes are TRBV5-1 and TRBJ2-2; 14 bases are shared with TRBD2. The CDR3 region has the DNA TGCGCCAGCGTGGGGACTAGCGGGAGTATGAACACCGGGGAGCTGTTTTTT. This codes for CASVGTSGSMNTGELFF.